This T cell receptor (beta chain) was captured by sequencing in a study of blood T cell repertoires in COVID-19. Method: immunoSEQ multiplex PCR; TCRdb's copy keeps in-frame clones and lacks some. The table shows approximately 270,000 clones, with around 90% occurring only once. Germline V gene lookup returns CDR1 GTSNPN and CDR2 SVGIG (reference sequence). The CDR3 is made up of 17 amino acids. With V trimmed by 1 base and J by 0 bases, 9 bases remained unmatched. V gene TRBV30 combines with J gene TRBJ1-1; 9 nucleotides align to TRBD1. The sequence was collected from a man in his fifties with acute or convalescent COVID-19. The specimen sequenced was peripheral blood. The DNA for the CDR3 is TGTGCCTGGAGTGGGGACAGGGCCCCGGTCATGAACACTGAAGCTTTCTTT. Protein product: CAWSGDRAPVMNTEAFF.